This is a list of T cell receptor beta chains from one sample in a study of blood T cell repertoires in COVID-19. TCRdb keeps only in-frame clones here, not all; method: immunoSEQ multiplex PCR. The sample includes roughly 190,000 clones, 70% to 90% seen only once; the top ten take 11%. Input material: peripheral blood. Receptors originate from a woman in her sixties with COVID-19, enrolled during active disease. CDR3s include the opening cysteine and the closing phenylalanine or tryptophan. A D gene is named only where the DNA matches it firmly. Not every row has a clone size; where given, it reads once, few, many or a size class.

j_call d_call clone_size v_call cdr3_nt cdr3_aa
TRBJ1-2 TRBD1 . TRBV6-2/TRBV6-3 TGTGCCAGCAGTTCGCCGACAGGGCGTGGCTACACCTTC CASSSPTGRGYTF
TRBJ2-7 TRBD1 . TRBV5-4 TGTGCCAGCAGCTCCGGGACAGCCTTCTACGAGCAGTACTTC CASSSGTAFYEQYF
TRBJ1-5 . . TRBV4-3 TGCGCCAGCAGCCTCGTCGCAGGGGTCAATCAGCCCCAGCATTTT CASSLVAGVNQPQHF
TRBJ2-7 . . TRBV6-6 TGTGCCAGCAGTCGAGACCGGGACTTCTACGTCTACGAGCAGTACTTC CASSRDRDFYVYEQYF
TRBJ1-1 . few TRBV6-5 TGTGCCAGCAGTTATCAGCGCTCGAACACTGAAGCTTTCTTT CASSYQRSNTEAFF
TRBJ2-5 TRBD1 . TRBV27 TGTGCCAGCAGTCCCCCGTGGACAGGGGGAATCCAAGAGACCCAGTACTTC CASSPPWTGGIQETQYF
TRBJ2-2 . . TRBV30 TGTGCCTGGAGTTATCTTGGGGCGGCGAACACCGGGGAGCTGTTTTTT CAWSYLGAANTGELFF
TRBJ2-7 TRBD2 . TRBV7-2 TGTGCCAGCAGATCTAGCGGGAGTCTCGGCGAGCAGTACTTC CASRSSGSLGEQYF
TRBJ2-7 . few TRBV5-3 TGTGCCAGAAGCTTCGAGGGGGAGTTGTACTTC CARSFEGELYF
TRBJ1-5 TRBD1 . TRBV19 TGTGCCAGTAACACAGGGGTACATGGTCAGCCCCAGCATTTT CASNTGVHGQPQHF
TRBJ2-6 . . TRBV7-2 TGTGCCAGCAGCTCACGGGGGTTCTCTGGGGCCAACGTCCTGACTTTC CASSSRGFSGANVLTF
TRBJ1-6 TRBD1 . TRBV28 TGTGCCAGCAGTCGGGACAGCAATTCACCCCTCCACTTT CASSRDSNSPLHF
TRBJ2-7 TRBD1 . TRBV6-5 TGTGCCAGCAGTTACTCGCCCCGGGACAGTTTCGAGCAGTACTTC CASSYSPRDSFEQYF
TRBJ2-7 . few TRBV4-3 TGCGCCAGCAGCCAAGATCGCGGAGGAATGGGGTACGAGCAGTACTTC CASSQDRGGMGYEQYF
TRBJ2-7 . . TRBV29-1 TGCAGCGTTATGGTGGCAGACTCGGAGTACTTC CSVMVADSEYF
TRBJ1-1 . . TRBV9 TGTGCCAGCAGCGTAGTCGGGGGGCCAGGGAACACTGAAGCTTTCTTT CASSVVGGPGNTEAFF
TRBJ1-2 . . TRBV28 TGTGCCAGCAGTTCCTTCTCACGGAACTATGGCTACACCTTC CASSSFSRNYGYTF
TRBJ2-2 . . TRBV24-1 TGTGCCACCAGTGATTGGACAGTTAACACCGGGGAGCTGTTTTTT CATSDWTVNTGELFF
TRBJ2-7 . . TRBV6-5 TGTGCCAGCAGTCCGCGGGACTTCTCCTACGAGCAGTACTTC CASSPRDFSYEQYF
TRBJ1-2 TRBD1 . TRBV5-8 TGTGCCAGCAGCTTGGGGACAGGGGCGGAGGATGGCTACACCTTC CASSLGTGAEDGYTF
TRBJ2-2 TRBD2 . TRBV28 TGTACACTCACGCGGGGGGACAAGGCGAACACCGGGGAGCTGTTTTTT CTLTRGDKANTGELFF
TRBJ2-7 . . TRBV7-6 TGTGCCAGCAGCTTACTCGACCAGGACTCCTACGAGCAGTACTTC CASSLLDQDSYEQYF
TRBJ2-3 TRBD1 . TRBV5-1 TGCGCCAGCAGCTTCCTGAGGGGGCAAGATACGCAGTATTTT CASSFLRGQDTQYF
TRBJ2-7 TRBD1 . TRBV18 TGTGCCAGCTCCGGTTCTGGACAGGGGGCTAAGTACTTTGACGAGCAGTACTTC CASSGSGQGAKYFDEQYF
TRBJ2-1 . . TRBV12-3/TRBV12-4 TGTCTGCGGGCCCGCTACAATGAGCAGTTCTTC CLRARYNEQFF
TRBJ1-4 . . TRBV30 TGTGCCTGGAGTGTTAGAGGAGTTAATGAAAAACTGTTTTTT CAWSVRGVNEKLFF
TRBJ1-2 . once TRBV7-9 TGTGCCAGCAGCTTAGTGCAGGGCCTTTATGGCTACACCTTC CASSLVQGLYGYTF
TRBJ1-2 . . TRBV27 TGTGCCAGCAGTTTAATGGGACTCTATGGCTACACCTTC CASSLMGLYGYTF
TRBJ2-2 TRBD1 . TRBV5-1 TGCGCCAGCAGCTTGGAGGGACAGGGGCCGGTCGGCGGGGAGCTGTTTTTT CASSLEGQGPVGGELFF
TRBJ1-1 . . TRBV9 TGTGCCAGCAGCGTTGGCAGGGGCACTGAAGCTTTCTTT CASSVGRGTEAFF
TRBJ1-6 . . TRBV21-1 TGTGCCAGCAGCAATCCGGGCGGGGAGGGGACAAATTCACCCCTCCACTTT CASSNPGGEGTNSPLHF
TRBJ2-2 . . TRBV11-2 TGTGCCAGCAGCTTACCGGACACCGGGGAGCTGTTTTTT CASSLPDTGELFF
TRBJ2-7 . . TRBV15 TGTGCCACCAGCAGAGATCCCAGGGATCACGAGCAGTACTTC CATSRDPRDHEQYF
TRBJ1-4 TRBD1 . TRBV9 TGTGCCAGCAGCTTACGACAGGGGGCCTTTAATGAAAAACTGTTTTTT CASSLRQGAFNEKLFF
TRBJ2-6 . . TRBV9 TGTGCCAGCAGCGTAGCAGGGACTGGGGCCAACGTCCTGACTTTC CASSVAGTGANVLTF
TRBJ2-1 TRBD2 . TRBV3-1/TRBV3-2 TGTGCCAGCAGCCTCTGGACTAGCGGGAGGGATGAGCAGTTCTTC CASSLWTSGRDEQFF
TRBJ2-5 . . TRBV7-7 TGTGCTAGCAGCTTGTTGGGAGGGGGGGAGACCCAGTACTTC CASSLLGGGETQYF
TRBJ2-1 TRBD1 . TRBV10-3 TGTGCCATCGATAGACAGGGTAGCAATGAGCAGTTCTTC CAIDRQGSNEQFF
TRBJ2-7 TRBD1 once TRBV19 TGTGCCAGTACTCCCGGGACAGGGGAATACGAGCAGTACTTC CASTPGTGEYEQYF
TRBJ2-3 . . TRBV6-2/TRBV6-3 TGTGCCAGCAGTTACGTTATAACTAGCACAGATACGCAGTATTTT CASSYVITSTDTQYF
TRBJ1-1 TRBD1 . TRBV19 TGTGCCAGCACCAGGGGGCCTGAAGCTTTCTTT CASTRGPEAFF
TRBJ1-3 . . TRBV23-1 TGCGCCAGCAACCTCACAGACTCTGGAAACACCATATATTTT CASNLTDSGNTIYF
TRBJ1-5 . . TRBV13 TGTGCCAGCAGCTATGGGGAGGGGCAGCCCCAGCATTTT CASSYGEGQPQHF
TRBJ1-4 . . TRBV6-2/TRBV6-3 TGTGCCAGCAGTAGAACTTCGGCAACTAATGAAAAACTGTTTTTT CASSRTSATNEKLFF
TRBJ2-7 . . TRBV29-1 TGCAGCGCGAGGACAGAGAGTGGGGAGCAGTACTTC CSARTESGEQYF
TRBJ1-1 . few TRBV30 TGTGCCTGGAGTAGACAGTTCATGAACACTGAAGCTTTCTTT CAWSRQFMNTEAFF
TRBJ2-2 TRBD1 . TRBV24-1 TGTGCCACCAGTGATCCCACAGGGGCCCTGAACACCGGGGAGCTGTTTTTT CATSDPTGALNTGELFF
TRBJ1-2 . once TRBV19 TGTGCCAGTAGTATAGTTAGCAGAAACTATGGCTACACCTTC CASSIVSRNYGYTF
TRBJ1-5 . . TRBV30 TGTGCCTGGACCTCCTCCCCGGGGGGGGCGAATCAGCCCCAGCATTTT CAWTSSPGGANQPQHF
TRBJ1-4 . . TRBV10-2 TGCGCCAGCACCCCGGGATCGGGGGGAGGAGAAAAACTGTTTTTT CASTPGSGGGEKLFF
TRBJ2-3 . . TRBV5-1 TGCGCCAGCAGCTGGGGTGGCGGGGCTAGCACAGATACGCAGTATTTT CASSWGGGASTDTQYF
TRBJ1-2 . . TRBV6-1 TGTGCCAGCAGTGAAGTCCTCCCCCTAGGGGGGGATACCTATGGCTACACCTTC CASSEVLPLGGDTYGYTF
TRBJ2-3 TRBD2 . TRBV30 TGTGCCTGGAGATTAGCGGGGAGCACAGATACGCAGTATTTT CAWRLAGSTDTQYF
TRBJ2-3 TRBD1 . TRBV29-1 TGCAGCGTTGGAGGGGGCTCCCCGGGGTCAGATACGCAGTATTTT CSVGGGSPGSDTQYF
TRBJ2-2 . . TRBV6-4 TGTGCCAGCACACCCGGGGGCACCGGGGAGCTGTTTTTT CASTPGGTGELFF
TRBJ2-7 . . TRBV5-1 TGCGCCAGCGGACCCTCGGGACTCTCAAGCTCCTACGAGCAGTACTTC CASGPSGLSSSYEQYF